The 25 T cell receptor beta chains below come from one sample, sequenced in a study of Ad26.COV2.S vaccination and SARS-CoV-2 variants. Sequenced by immunoSEQ multiplex PCR; TCRdb stores in-frame clones only, minus some. Here the sample spans a few hundred thousand clones, 90% being singletons. Regarding treatment: roughly 20 received Ad26.COV2.S at low or high dose, single or two shots; 5 received placebo; per-sample allocation not given. After the first vaccine or placebo injection, samples were drawn on day 63. The starting material was peripheral blood, obtained in a trial of Ad26.COV2.S vaccine versus placebo. The receptors come from a person aged 18-65 years who received the Ad26.COV2.S COVID-19 vaccine or a placebo.

V usage is TRBV11-1 and J usage is TRBJ1-1; D not certain. CDR3 length: 14 amino acids. With 5 bases removed from V and 0 bases from J, the gap between germline ends came to 10 bases. Germline assignment: CDR1 SGHAT and CDR2 FQDESV (reference sequence). CDR3 nucleotide sequence: TGTGCCAGCAGCCCAGATACAGTGAACACTGAAGCTTTCTTT. Protein product: CASSPDTVNTEAFF.

This clone showed up just a few times. The chain uses TRBV2 and TRBJ1-6; D possibly corresponds to TRBD1 (5 bases). Germline CDR1 reads SNHLY; CDR2 reads FYNNEI. CDR3 length equals 15 residues. Trimming took off 6 bases at V and 2 bases at J, with 11 bases between the two ends. CDR3 protein: CASRGEGTYNSPLHF. As DNA, the CDR3 is TGTGCCAGCAGAGGAGAGGGGACCTATAATTCACCCCTCCACTTT.

The chain employs TRBV9 and TRBJ2-3; 9 bases map to TRBD2. Per germline, CDR1 SGDLS and CDR2 YYNGEE. This CDR3 is 18 amino acids long. J gave up 4 bases and V 0 bases, and 12 bases lay outside the gene matches. In nucleotides, the CDR3 is TGTGCCAGCAGCGTAGGGGGTTGGCTAGCGGGATTATCAGATACGCAGTATTTT. Protein product: CASSVGGWLAGLSDTQYF.

This clone was counted between two and nine times. The rearrangement uses TRBV6-5 and TRBJ2-7; D is possibly TRBD1 (6 bases). There are 12 residues in the CDR3. CDR1 and CDR2 (germline): MNHEY, SVGAGI. V gave up 5 bases and J gave up 4 bases, with 9 bases separating them. CDR3 nucleotide sequence: TGTGCCAGCAGTCAGGACAGTTACGAGCAGTACTTC. Translation: CASSQDSYEQYF.

This clone was counted once. The chain couples TRBV4-1 to TRBJ1-5; D may be TRBD1 (5 bases). Trimming cost V 0 bases and J 0 bases, with 18 bases left between them. The CDR3 covers 19 residues. Per germline, CDR1 MGHRA and CDR2 YSYEKL. In nucleotides, the CDR3 is TGCGCCAGCAGCCAAGACCAGATTACAGGCCATATTAGCAATCAGCCCCAGCATTTT. It yields the protein CASSQDQITGHISNQPQHF.

The chain has TRBV19 and TRBJ2-1; the match to TRBD1 covers 9 bases. CDR3 size: 14 residues. The V gene end was trimmed by 4 bases and the J gene end by 9 bases; junction bases not matched to a gene: 7. CDR1 is LNHDA and CDR2 is SQIVND in the germline V gene (reference sequence). The CDR3 region is CASSTTGGWGEQFF. DNA for the CDR3: TGTGCCAGTAGTACTACAGGGGGCTGGGGTGAGCAGTTCTTC.

The table lists this clone with a count of one. The chain carries TRBV20-1 and TRBJ2-7; tentative D call: TRBD2 (5 bases). The CDR3 has 11 residues. Germline CDR1 DFQATT, CDR2 SNEGSKA (reference sequence). V was shortened by 1 base and J by 5 bases, with 6 bases between the two germline ends. The CDR3 loop reads CSARVGDEQYF. Here the CDR3 DNA reads TGCAGTGCTAGAGTCGGGGACGAGCAGTACTTC.

This chain links TRBV30 with TRBJ1-1; D not resolved. This CDR3 is 13 amino acids long. V lost 0 bases and J 4 bases, leaving 9 bases between the germline ends. Germline V gene data show CDR1 as GTSNPN and CDR2 as SVGIG (reference sequence). The CDR3 DNA follows: TGTGCCTGGAGTGTAACCGGGAGCACTGAAGCTTTCTTT. The encoded protein is CAWSVTGSTEAFF.

This chain connects TRBV5-4 to TRBJ1-6; 7 bases map to TRBD1. The CDR3 has 16 amino acids. After removal of 4 bases from V and 6 bases from J, the junction contained 10 bases not matched to a gene. Looked up from germline, CDR1 is SGHNT and CDR2 is YYREEE (reference sequence). In nucleotides, the CDR3 is TGTGCCAGCAGCGTACAAGGGGGCGGTGGTAATTCACCCCTCCACTTT. Translating it yields CASSVQGGGGNSPLHF.

The V gene is TRBV11-2, the J gene TRBJ2-5; D is unclear. Germline CDR1 and CDR2: SGHAT and FQNNGV. The CDR3 runs to 11 residues. Trimming removed 5 bases at V and 5 bases at J, with 6 bases between. CDR3 coding DNA: TGTGCCAGCAGCCCTAAGGAGACCCAGTACTTC. Translation: CASSPKETQYF.

A remark on this clone: The identical CDR3 is also encoded by other nucleotide sequences in the sample. V usage is TRBV5-1 and J usage is TRBJ2-7; 7 nucleotides align to TRBD1. Germline lookup yields CDR1 SGHRS and CDR2 YFSETQ. With V trimmed by 0 bases and J by 0 bases, 0 bases remained unmatched. The CDR3 covers 14 residues. CDR3: CASSLGDSSYEQYF. CDR3 coding DNA: TGCGCCAGCAGCTTGGGGGACAGCTCCTACGAGCAGTACTTC.

CDR3 protein: CASRLQGAQGQPQHF. In DNA, the CDR3 is TGTGCCAGTAGGCTACAGGGGGCGCAGGGTCAGCCCCAGCATTTT. This chain joins TRBV19 and TRBJ1-5; 9 bases match TRBD1. The CDR3 is 15 residues long. In germline, CDR1 is LNHDA, CDR2 SQIVND (reference sequence). The junction had 9 bases not matched to a gene; V was cut back by 6 bases and J by 6 bases. Full variable domain (remainder filled in from reference TRBV19 and TRBJ1-5): DGGITQSPKYLFRKEGQNVTLSCEQNLNHDAMYWYRQDPGQGLRLIYYSQIVNDFQKGDIAEGYSVSREKKESFPLTVTSAQKNPTAFYLCASRLQGAQGQPQHFGDGTRLSIL.

The rearrangement uses TRBV7-6 and TRBJ2-7; 8 bases are a match to TRBD2. CDR3 length: 15 amino acids. V shed 2 bases and J 2 bases; nucleotides not matched to a gene: 5. Looked up from germline, CDR1 is SGHVS and CDR2 is FNYEAQ. The DNA for the CDR3 is TGTGCCAGCAGCTTACGGGGGGGAGTAGCCTACGAGCAGTACTTC. Amino acids: CASSLRGGVAYEQYF.

This chain joins TRBV7-2 and TRBJ2-1; TRBD1 matches 8 bases. In germline, CDR1 is SGHTA, CDR2 FQGNSA. There are 13 residues in the CDR3. V shed 5 bases, J shed 8 bases, and the junction held 5 bases outside the gene matches. The CDR3 reads CASSTGTGDEQFF. The DNA for the CDR3 is TGTGCCAGCAGCACTGGGACAGGCGATGAGCAGTTCTTC. Full variable domain (rest looked up from reference TRBV7-2 and TRBJ2-1): GAGVSQSPSNKVTEKGKDVELRCDPISGHTALYWYRQSLGQGLEFLIYFQGNSAPDKSGLPSDRFSAERTGGSVSTLTIQRTQQEDSAVYLCASSTGTGDEQFFGPGTRLTVL.

This clone has more than one count but fewer than ten. The rearrangement uses TRBV7-9 and TRBJ2-7, with D hard to call. Germline CDR1 and CDR2: SEHNR and FQNEAQ (reference sequence). The CDR3 loop spans 13 amino acids. V was cut by 6 bases and J by 7 bases, with 16 bases left in between. The CDR3 bases are TGTGCCAGCAGTTATCCTGGGGTGACGGAGCAGTACTTC. Protein: CASSYPGVTEQYF.

The V and J genes are TRBV19 and TRBJ2-4; D remains unclear. Trimming left V 5 bases short and J 0 bases short, with 2 bases between. The CDR3 has 12 amino acids. The germline V gene encodes CDR1 LNHDA and CDR2 SQIVND (reference sequence). The chain's CDR3 is CASSLAKNIQYF. In nucleotides, the CDR3 is TGTGCCAGTAGTCTAGCCAAAAACATTCAGTACTTC.

This chain connects TRBV27 to TRBJ1-1; D gene ambiguous. The CDR3 has 14 residues. V lost 4 bases and J 6 bases, leaving 15 bases between the germline ends. Germline V lookup: CDR1 MNHEY, CDR2 SMNVEV (reference sequence). The DNA for the CDR3 is TGTGCCAGCAGTTCAATCGGAAACGGGGCTGAAGCTTTCTTT. Amino acid sequence: CASSSIGNGAEAFF.

In its sample, this clone was seen a few times. The rearrangement links TRBV6-2 or TRBV6-3 to TRBJ1-5; 11 bases match TRBD1. The junction had 5 bases not matched to a gene; V was cut back by 4 bases and J by 6 bases. The CDR3 consists of 15 residues. Germline CDR1 and CDR2: MNHEY and SVGEGT. The chain's CDR3 is CASSSRTGGRQPQHF. The CDR3 DNA is TGTGCCAGCAGTTCCCGGACAGGGGGCCGTCAGCCCCAGCATTTT.

This clone was counted only a few times. V usage is TRBV7-9 and J usage is TRBJ2-7; D remains unclear. V lost 2 bases to trimming and J lost 3 bases, with 2 bases between them. Germline V gene data show CDR1 as SEHNR and CDR2 as FQNEAQ (reference sequence). The CDR3 is 11 amino acids. CDR3: CASSLFYEQYF. The CDR3 coding sequence is TGTGCCAGCAGCTTATTCTACGAGCAGTACTTC.

The chain has TRBV19 and TRBJ1-6, with TRBD1 matching 8 bases. After removal of 3 bases from V and 8 bases from J, the junction contained 12 bases not matched to a gene. This CDR3 region has 17 residues. Germline loops: CDR1 LNHDA, CDR2 SQIVND (reference sequence). CDR3 nucleotide sequence: TGTGCCAGTAGTATTCAGGGGACAGGTGGGACTCATTCACCCCTCCACTTT. It specifies CASSIQGTGGTHSPLHF.

This clone was found a few times. This chain uses TRBV30 with TRBJ2-7; 10 bases match TRBD1. The germline V gene encodes CDR1 GTSNPN and CDR2 SVGIG (reference sequence). The length of the CDR3 is 15 residues. V dropped 3 bases and J dropped 3; count of bases not matched to a gene: 8. The chain's CDR3 is CAWRGPGTGVYEQYF. CDR3 nucleotide sequence: TGTGCCTGGAGGGGTCCTGGGACAGGGGTCTACGAGCAGTACTTC.

The chain couples TRBV6-2 or TRBV6-3 to TRBJ1-1; 8 bases fit TRBD1. Unmatched junction bases numbered 7, after V lost 5 bases and J lost 5 bases. The germline CDR1 and CDR2 sequences are MNHEY and SVGEGT. CDR3 length: 14 residues. The CDR3 nucleotides are TGTGCCAGCAGTGACAGGGGTTGGTTAACTGAAGCTTTCTTT. Translated, it gives CASSDRGWLTEAFF.

The chain recombines TRBV5-4 with TRBJ2-2; maybe TRBD1 (6 bases). Per germline, CDR1 SGHNT and CDR2 YYREEE (reference sequence). This CDR3 has 14 amino acids. Trimming took off 7 bases at V and 2 bases at J, with 12 bases between the two ends. The CDR3 here is CASLSQGNTGELFF. The CDR3 coding sequence is TGTGCCAGCTTATCACAGGGAAACACCGGGGAGCTGTTTTTT. The variable domain in full, completed from reference TRBV5-4 and TRBJ2-2, reads ETGVTQSPTHLIKTRGQQVTLRCSSQSGHNTVSWYQQALGQGPQFIFQYYREEENGRGNFPPRFSGLQFPNYSSELNVNALELDDSALYLCASLSQGNTGELFFGEGSRLTVL.

This rearrangement joins TRBV27 to TRBJ1-2; D is perhaps TRBD1 (6 bases). Germline lookup yields CDR1 MNHEY and CDR2 SMNVEV (reference sequence). Trimming shortened V by 5 bases and J by 3 bases, and 16 bases separated the two germline ends. The CDR3 covers 15 residues. This CDR3 reads CASSPTQGSYYGYTF. The DNA for the CDR3 is TGTGCCAGCAGTCCCACCCAGGGGAGTTACTATGGCTACACCTTC.

The table lists this clone with a count of one. J is TRBJ2-7 and V is TRBV10-3; D gene ambiguous. This CDR3 comprises 12 residues. Germline V gene lookup returns CDR1 ENHRY and CDR2 SYGVKD. The ends were cut back, 6 bases at V and 2 bases at J, with 8 bases in the middle. The CDR3: CAIRRPPYEQYF. In DNA form, the CDR3 reads TGTGCCATCAGGAGACCTCCCTACGAGCAGTACTTC.